These 13 T cell receptor beta chains were all obtained from the same sample, sequenced in a study of blood T cell repertoires in COVID-19 (dated by TCRdb to the early 2020s). The library was obtained by the immunoSEQ multiplex PCR assay. TCRdb took this table from immuneACCESS and kept in-frame rearrangements with V and J called. Such tables lack part of the clones; where checked against another copy, unresolved V genes explain under half of the gap, and the rest is unexplained. The sample table lists more than 90,000 clones, approximately 87% of them with a count of one. Around a tenth of the sample goes to the ten largest clones. Sequencing used peripheral blood. The receptors originated from a woman in her 30s with acute or convalescent COVID-19.

The chain recombines TRBV30 with TRBJ2-1; 10 bases fit TRBD1. Unmatched junction bases numbered 7, after V lost 5 bases and J lost 0 bases. Looked up from germline, CDR1 is GTSNPN and CDR2 is SVGIG (reference sequence). The CDR3 covers 16 residues. CDR3 sequence: CAWALGDRGSYNEQFF. DNA of the CDR3: TGTGCCTGGGCCCTAGGGGACAGGGGCTCCTACAATGAGCAGTTCTTC. Combining the CDR3 with reference TRBV30 and TRBJ2-1 gives the whole variable domain SQTIHQWPATLVQPVGSPLSLECTVEGTSNPNLYWYRQAAGRGLQLLFYSVGIGQISSEVPQNLSASRPQDRQFILSSKKLLLSDSGFYLCAWALGDRGSYNEQFFGPGTRLTVL.

This chain connects TRBV7-2 to TRBJ2-7; D possibly corresponds to TRBD2 (5 bases). V lost 2 bases, J lost 3 bases, and 14 bases lay in between. This CDR3 has 15 residues. Germline V gene lookup returns CDR1 SGHTA and CDR2 FQGNSA. CDR3 residues: CASSLIRAEGYEQYF. Written as DNA, the CDR3 is TGTGCCAGCAGCTTAATTAGAGCTGAGGGCTACGAGCAGTACTTC.

This chain links TRBV19 with TRBJ2-7, with D possibly matching TRBD1 (6 bases). Trimming stripped 8 bases from V and 3 bases from J, with 14 bases between. The CDR3 covers 13 residues. The germline V gene encodes CDR1 LNHDA and CDR2 SQIVND (reference sequence). CDR3 amino acids: CASSDRTYYEQYF. Written as DNA, the CDR3 is TGTGCCAGTTCGGACAGAACCTACTACGAGCAGTACTTC. The full variable domain, its missing parts supplied by reference TRBV19 and TRBJ2-7, is DGGITQSPKYLFRKEGQNVTLSCEQNLNHDAMYWYRQDPGQGLRLIYYSQIVNDFQKGDIAEGYSVSREKKESFPLTVTSAQKNPTAFYLCASSDRTYYEQYFGPGTRLTVT.

The chain is built from TRBV7-9 and TRBJ1-6; the match to TRBD1 covers 7 bases. The CDR3 has 15 residues. The germline gives CDR1 SEHNR, CDR2 FQNEAQ (reference sequence). V lost 5 bases to trimming and J lost 2 bases; unmatched junction nucleotides: 3. DNA of the CDR3: TGTGCCAGCAGCCTAGGGGGCGCCTATAATTCACCCCTCCACTTT. Translation: CASSLGGAYNSPLHF.

This chain joins TRBV4-2 and TRBJ2-2; 8 bases are a match to TRBD2. Germline V lookup: CDR1 LGHNA, CDR2 YNFKEQ. The CDR3 has 18 amino acids. J gave up 5 bases and V 1 base, and 12 bases lay outside the gene matches. CDR3 region: CASSQGSPPAGGTGELFF. For the CDR3, the DNA is TGTGCCAGCAGCCAAGGGAGTCCGCCGGCGGGGGGTACCGGGGAGCTGTTTTTT.

The rearrangement joins TRBV6-6 to TRBJ1-6; D remains ambiguous. Deletions cut 0 bases from V and 9 bases from J, with 6 bases between. The CDR3 consists of 13 residues. Germline V gives CDR1 MNHNY, CDR2 SVGAGI (reference sequence). The CDR3 bases are TGTGCCAGCAGTTACTCCCCGGGTTCACCCCTCCACTTT. This codes for CASSYSPGSPLHF.

This chain links TRBV5-4 with TRBJ1-1; unclear D gene. CDR1 and CDR2 (germline): SGHNT, YYREEE (reference sequence). The CDR3 has 15 amino acids. The germline V and J ends were trimmed by 1 base and 2 bases, with 12 bases remaining between them. CDR3 protein: CASSLSGGINTEAFF. CDR3 bases: TGTGCCAGCAGCTTGTCCGGCGGCATAAACACTGAAGCTTTCTTT.

The gene calls are TRBV4-1 and TRBJ2-3, with D possibly TRBD1 on 6 matching bases. CDR3 length: 16 amino acids. V lost 3 bases to trimming and J lost 1 base, with 14 bases between them. Germline values: CDR1 MGHRA, CDR2 YSYEKL. Here the CDR3 reads CASSQLTGLGTDTQYF. The CDR3 bases are TGCGCCAGCAGCCAGCTAACAGGGCTTGGCACAGATACGCAGTATTTT.

This clone was detected once. The chain recombines TRBV29-1 with TRBJ2-7; D possibly corresponds to TRBD1 (5 bases). CDR1 and CDR2 from the germline V gene are SQVTM and ANQGSEA. The CDR3 runs to 11 residues. The V and J ends lost 4 bases and 3 bases respectively, with 7 bases between them. The CDR3 nucleotides read TGCAGCGTTGGACAGAGCTACGAGCAGTACTTC. It specifies CSVGQSYEQYF.

The chain links TRBV5-1 to TRBJ2-2; TRBD1 agrees at 7 bases. V was pared by 0 bases and J by 4 bases, with 12 bases of the junction left unmatched. Germline-derived CDR1 and CDR2 are SGHRS and YFSETQ. CDR3 size: 18 residues. Here the CDR3 DNA reads TGCGCCAGCAGCTTGGGGACAGGCCGGAAAGGGGGCACCGGGGAGCTGTTTTTT. As protein: CASSLGTGRKGGTGELFF.

The rearrangement links TRBV7-3 to TRBJ1-6, with 10 bases matching TRBD1. Germline values: CDR1 SGHTA, CDR2 FQGTGA. V shed 4 bases and J 9 bases; nucleotides not matched to a gene: 3. This CDR3 comprises 14 residues. CDR3 amino acids: CASSSTGGISPLHF. The CDR3 DNA is TGTGCCAGCAGCTCGACAGGGGGCATTTCACCCCTCCACTTT.

This rearrangement joins TRBV6-2 or TRBV6-3 to TRBJ1-1; D remains unclear. Trimming took off 3 bases at V and 0 bases at J, with 14 bases between the two ends. The CDR3 length is 16 residues. Germline V lookup: CDR1 MNHEY, CDR2 SVGEGT. The CDR3 spells CASSYFTVTLNTEAFF. In nucleotides, the CDR3 is TGTGCCAGCAGTTATTTTACAGTAACCCTGAACACTGAAGCTTTCTTT.

This clone was found a few times. DNA for the CDR3: TGTGCCAGCAGGACAACAGGGGGCAGTGGCAATGAGCAGTTCTTC. Amino acids: CASRTTGGSGNEQFF. The chain links TRBV6-5 to TRBJ2-1; the match to TRBD1 covers 9 bases. The trim removed 6 bases at V and 6 bases at J, leaving 9 bases unmatched. This CDR3 contains 15 residues. Germline V gives CDR1 MNHEY, CDR2 SVGAGI.